Below are 30 T cell receptor beta chains sequenced from a single sample in a study of T cell responses to AZD1222 COVID-19 vaccine. Some clones are missing from TCRdb's copy, which holds only in-frame ones; the method was immunoSEQ multiplex PCR. The sample lists approximately 100,000 clones, 80% to 90% occurring once. Here the sequenced sample was peripheral blood, taken 28 days after the second AZD1222 dose. Receptors were obtained from an adult who received the AZD1222 COVID-19 vaccine.

The chain employs TRBV27 and TRBJ2-1, with D possibly being TRBD2 (5 bases). V lost 5 bases, J lost 6 bases, and 17 bases lay in between. This CDR3 is built from 15 residues. Germline CDR1 MNHEY, CDR2 SMNVEV (reference sequence). The CDR3 protein is CASSPLVRIINEQFF. The DNA of the CDR3 is TGTGCCAGCAGTCCACTAGTAAGGATTATCAATGAGCAGTTCTTC.

CDR3 nucleotides: TGTGCCTGGAGTTTGACCCGGAGAACCGGGGAGCTGTTTTTT. Encoded protein: CAWSLTRRTGELFF. V is TRBV30 and J is TRBJ2-2; no definite D call. V was trimmed by 2 bases and J by 5 bases, leaving 12 bases between them. This CDR3 is 14 amino acids long. The V gene's germline CDR1 is GTSNPN and CDR2 SVGIG (reference sequence).

V gene TRBV27 combines with J gene TRBJ2-1; 7 bases agree with TRBD2. The CDR3 has 16 amino acids. V lost 2 bases, J lost 4 bases, and 8 bases stayed unmatched. Looked up from germline, CDR1 is MNHEY and CDR2 is SMNVEV (reference sequence). Written as DNA, the CDR3 is TGTGCCAGCAGTTTAAGAGTGCAGGGAGGGTACAATGAGCAGTTCTTC. Encoded protein: CASSLRVQGGYNEQFF.

This chain connects TRBV5-1 to TRBJ2-5, with a possible D match to TRBD2 (5 bases). Trimming shortened V by 0 bases and J by 4 bases, and 10 bases separated the two germline ends. The CDR3 is made up of 14 amino acids. CDR1 and CDR2 from the germline V gene are SGHRS and YFSETQ. CDR3 coding DNA: TGCGCCAGCAGCTTGGGAGGGCCCGTAGAGACCCAGTACTTC. This encodes CASSLGGPVETQYF.

The chain has TRBV25-1 and TRBJ1-4, with 12 bases fitting TRBD1. V was clipped by 10 bases and J by 3 bases; unmatched bases: 15. Germline lookup yields CDR1 MGHDK and CDR2 SYGVNS. The CDR3 consists of 18 residues. CDR3 residues: CATEGTGGGQEANEKLFF. The DNA of the CDR3 is TGTGCCACCGAGGGGACAGGGGGCGGGCAGGAAGCTAATGAAAAACTGTTTTTT.

The V and J genes are TRBV6-6 and TRBJ1-5, with D unclear. Germline V CDR1 and CDR2: MNHNY, SVGAGI (reference sequence). The germline V and J ends were trimmed by 6 bases and 2 bases, with 14 bases remaining between them. CDR3 length: 15 amino acids. The CDR3 region has the DNA TGTGCCAGCAGCATACATAAGGAAGGCAATCAGCCCCAGCATTTT. This sequence encodes CASSIHKEGNQPQHF.

The rearrangement uses TRBV7-8 and TRBJ1-5; 7 nucleotides match TRBD1. The CDR3 runs 17 residues. Trimming took 5 bases from V and 0 from J; bases not matched to a gene: 10. Germline CDR1 is SGHVS and CDR2 is FQNEAQ. CDR3 sequence: CASSPGQVPYSNQPQHF. CDR3 coding DNA: TGTGCCAGCAGCCCAGGACAGGTGCCATATAGCAATCAGCCCCAGCATTTT. Supplemented by reference TRBV7-8 and TRBJ1-5, the full variable domain reads GAGVSQSPRYKVAKRGQDVALRCDPISGHVSLFWYQQALGQGPEFLTYFQNEAQLDKSGLPSDRFFAERPEGSVSTLKIQRTQQEDSAVYLCASSPGQVPYSNQPQHFGDGTRLSIL.

This rearrangement joins TRBV19 to TRBJ1-2; D perhaps matches TRBD1 (6 bases). V was cut by 7 bases and J by 0 bases, with 15 bases left in between. CDR3 length: 15 residues. Per germline, CDR1 LNHDA and CDR2 SQIVND (reference sequence). The CDR3: CASMPTGPSNYGYTF. CDR3 in DNA: TGTGCCAGTATGCCCACAGGGCCATCTAACTATGGCTACACCTTC.

This chain uses TRBV27 with TRBJ2-3; D possibly uses TRBD1 or TRBD2 (5 bases each). The ends were cut back, 1 base at V and 1 base at J, with 15 bases in the middle. Germline V lookup: CDR1 MNHEY, CDR2 SMNVEV (reference sequence). The CDR3 totals 17 residues. The CDR3 reads CASSLWPGTRGTDTQYF. CDR3 sequence (DNA): TGTGCCAGCAGTTTATGGCCCGGGACCCGGGGCACAGATACGCAGTATTTT.

The chain carries TRBV14 and TRBJ2-1; unclear D gene. CDR1 and CDR2 (germline): SGHDN, FVKESK. Trimming took 3 bases from V and 4 from J, leaving 13 bases between them. This CDR3 has 15 residues. The CDR3 DNA sequence: TGTGCCAGCAGCCATTCTCATCGACAATACAATGAGCAGTTCTTC. Translating gives CASSHSHRQYNEQFF.

This chain joins TRBV10-1 and TRBJ2-2, with 12 bases aligning to TRBD1. Germline V gene lookup returns CDR1 WNHNN and CDR2 SYGVQD (reference sequence). V was pared by 6 bases and J by 5 bases, with 7 bases of the junction left unmatched. The CDR3 is 16 residues long. The CDR3 loop is CASRAGTGGKTGELFF. The CDR3 DNA reads as TGCGCCAGCAGGGCCGGGACAGGGGGCAAGACCGGGGAGCTGTTTTTT.

The chain couples TRBV5-1 to TRBJ2-1; the match to TRBD1 covers 9 bases. The CDR3 is 15 amino acids. Per the germline V gene, CDR1 is SGHRS and CDR2 is YFSETQ. Unmatched junction bases numbered 8, after V lost 4 bases and J lost 6 bases. The CDR3 reads CASSVGGTGFNEQFF. As DNA, the CDR3 is TGCGCCAGCAGCGTTGGGGGGACAGGGTTCAATGAGCAGTTCTTC.

The chain carries TRBV9 and TRBJ1-2; perhaps TRBD1 as D (6 bases). CDR3 size: 13 residues. V was pared by 4 bases and J by 9 bases, with 16 bases between. Germline CDR1 and CDR2: SGDLS and YYNGEE. CDR3 nucleotides: TGTGCCAGCAGCCCGCACAGGGATGGAAGCTACACCTTC. Protein product: CASSPHRDGSYTF.

The rearrangement joins TRBV19 to TRBJ2-2; no clear D gene. The germline V gene encodes CDR1 LNHDA and CDR2 SQIVND (reference sequence). V lost 1 base and J lost 4, with 10 bases in between. There are 15 residues in the CDR3. In DNA, the CDR3 is TGTGCCAGTAGTATAGGGCCAGGCGGCACCGGGGAGCTGTTTTTT. Protein: CASSIGPGGTGELFF. The whole variable domain, filled in from reference TRBV19 and TRBJ2-2, reads DGGITQSPKYLFRKEGQNVTLSCEQNLNHDAMYWYRQDPGQGLRLIYYSQIVNDFQKGDIAEGYSVSREKKESFPLTVTSAQKNPTAFYLCASSIGPGGTGELFFGEGSRLTVL.

This chain connects TRBV19 to TRBJ2-1; a possible D gene is TRBD2 (6 bases). Germline-derived CDR1 and CDR2 are LNHDA and SQIVND (reference sequence). With 5 bases removed from V and 0 bases from J, the gap between germline ends came to 14 bases. This CDR3 has 16 amino acids. The CDR3 reads CASSQAGSSSYNEQFF. Here the CDR3 DNA reads TGTGCCAGTAGTCAAGCGGGCAGCAGCTCCTACAATGAGCAGTTCTTC.

This clone was seen more than once but under ten times. The chain links TRBV9 to TRBJ2-7, with a tentative D call TRBD2 (6 bases). CDR3 length equals 14 residues. Trimming stripped 3 bases from V and 6 bases from J, with 16 bases between. Germline CDR1 SGDLS, CDR2 YYNGEE. The CDR3: CASSAGLGGVEQYF. The CDR3 nucleotides read TGTGCCAGCAGCGCGGGACTTGGAGGTGTCGAGCAGTACTTC. The full variable domain, in which reference TRBV9 and TRBJ2-7 provide the parts outside the CDR3, is DSGVTQTPKHLITATGQRVTLRCSPRSGDLSVYWYQQSLDQGLQFLIQYYNGEERAKGNILERFSAQQFPDLHSELNLSSLELGDSALYFCASSAGLGGVEQYFGPGTRLTVT.

A single count supports this clone. The chain recombines TRBV7-9 with TRBJ1-3; D not resolved. The CDR3 consists of 12 residues. Trimming stripped 10 bases from V and 0 bases from J, with 7 bases between. In germline, CDR1 is SEHNR, CDR2 FQNEAQ (reference sequence). DNA for the CDR3: TGTGCCATAGTTACCTCTGGAAACACCATATATTTT. It yields the protein CAIVTSGNTIYF. The variable domain in full, with the rest retrieved from reference TRBV7-9 and TRBJ1-3, is DTGVSQNPRHKITKRGQNVTFRCDPISEHNRLYWYRQTLGQGPEFLTYFQNEAQLEKSRLLSDRFSAERPKGSFSTLEIQRTEQGDSAMYLCAIVTSGNTIYFGEGSWLTVV.

The chain employs TRBV2 and TRBJ2-7; D possibly corresponds to TRBD2 (5 bases). This CDR3 is built from 14 residues. The germline V gene encodes CDR1 SNHLY and CDR2 FYNNEI. The V gene lost 7 bases and the J gene lost 2 bases, with 15 bases spanning the gap. The CDR3 nucleotides are TGTGCCAGCACCCAGGACTCACTCCCCTACGAGCAGTACTTC. This gives the protein CASTQDSLPYEQYF.

V and J are TRBV4-1 and TRBJ2-7, with 8 nucleotides matching TRBD1. The V gene end was trimmed by 3 bases and the J gene end by 4 bases; junction bases not matched to a gene: 5. Per the germline V gene, CDR1 is MGHRA and CDR2 is YSYEKL. CDR3 length: 14 amino acids. This CDR3 is CASSHGTGTYEQYF. The CDR3 DNA sequence: TGCGCCAGCAGCCACGGGACAGGTACTTACGAGCAGTACTTC.

The J gene is TRBJ1-5, the V gene TRBV11-2; tentatively, D is TRBD1 (6 bases). This CDR3 region has 16 residues. CDR1 SGHAT and CDR2 FQNNGV come from the germline V gene. V dropped 5 bases and J dropped 1 base, with 15 bases sitting between them. CDR3 amino acids: CASSPRSDRSNQPQHF. CDR3 DNA: TGTGCCAGCAGCCCCAGGTCGGACAGAAGCAATCAGCCCCAGCATTTT.

CDR3 bases: TGTGCCAGCAGTCCCCTTGGGTCCGACCCGAAGTTCAATGAGCAGTTCTTC. It is translated as CASSPLGSDPKFNEQFF. This rearrangement joins TRBV28 to TRBJ2-1; D remains ambiguous. The CDR3 has 17 amino acids. Germline V gives CDR1 MDHEN, CDR2 SYDVKM. Trimming took 5 bases from V and 6 from J, leaving 23 bases between them.

This clone was detected a few times. This chain connects TRBV5-6 to TRBJ2-1; 15 bases agree with TRBD2. The CDR3 is 19 amino acids. Germline V gene sequence: CDR1 SGHDT, CDR2 YYEEEE. The ends lost 1 base at V and 4 bases at J; junction bases unmatched: 9. The CDR3 sequence: CASSLLGLAGGPAYNEQFF. As DNA, the CDR3 is TGTGCCAGCAGCTTGTTAGGACTAGCGGGAGGGCCGGCTTACAATGAGCAGTTCTTC.

The V gene is TRBV7-8, the J gene TRBJ2-5; 13 bases fit TRBD2. Germline loops: CDR1 SGHVS, CDR2 FQNEAQ. This CDR3 is 16 amino acids long. Trimming removed 4 bases from V and 3 bases from J; junction bases left unmatched: 5. CDR3 in DNA: TGTGCCAGCAGCTCGGGACTAGCGGGGCCAAAAGAGACCCAGTACTTC. As protein: CASSSGLAGPKETQYF. The variable domain in full, completed from reference TRBV7-8 and TRBJ2-5, reads GAGVSQSPRYKVAKRGQDVALRCDPISGHVSLFWYQQALGQGPEFLTYFQNEAQLDKSGLPSDRFFAERPEGSVSTLKIQRTQQEDSAVYLCASSSGLAGPKETQYFGPGTRLLVL.

The genes are TRBV6-6 and TRBJ1-3; D unclear. The CDR3 runs 16 residues. Trimming cost V 2 bases and J 1 base, with 12 bases left between them. Germline-derived CDR1 and CDR2 are MNHNY and SVGAGI (reference sequence). The CDR3 here is CASSYDLGDSGNTIYF. In DNA form, the CDR3 reads TGTGCCAGCAGTTACGATCTTGGGGATTCTGGAAACACCATATATTTT.

This clone was counted between two and nine times. CDR3 coding DNA: TGTGCCAGCAGGACAGGGGGAAGCAATCAGCCCCAGCATTTT. Translated, it gives CASRTGGSNQPQHF. The V and J genes are TRBV6-6 and TRBJ1-5; 9 nucleotides line up with TRBD1. V was clipped by 6 bases and J by 1 base; unmatched bases: 1. The germline V gene encodes CDR1 MNHNY and CDR2 SVGAGI (reference sequence). The CDR3 has 14 residues.

This sequence joins TRBV25-1 and TRBJ2-7; TRBD1 aligns across 7 bases. Germline V CDR1 and CDR2: MGHDK, SYGVNS. V dropped 10 bases and J dropped 5; count of bases not matched to a gene: 11. There are 13 residues in the CDR3. CDR3 region: CAIRDRDRHEQYF. CDR3 DNA sequence: TGTGCCATCCGTGACCGGGACAGACACGAGCAGTACTTC.

This clone showed up just once. The rearrangement links TRBV12-2 to TRBJ2-7; whether TRBD1, the table's D call, matches the DNA was not checked. TRBV12-2 is labeled a pseudogene. The CDR3 sequence is 14 residues long. The DNA of the CDR3 is TGTGCAAGTCGCTTAGGGACAGGGGACTACGAGCAGTACTTC. As protein: CASRLGTGDYEQYF.

The chain couples TRBV27 to TRBJ1-2; maybe TRBD1 (5 bases). This CDR3 has 14 residues. Trimming shortened V by 0 bases and J by 1 base, and 6 bases separated the two germline ends. Germline V gene sequence: CDR1 MNHEY, CDR2 SMNVEV (reference sequence). The CDR3 reads CASSLSGGNYGYTF. CDR3 DNA sequence: TGTGCCAGCAGTTTATCGGGGGGTAACTATGGCTACACCTTC.

The rearrangement joins TRBV28 to TRBJ1-6; 9 bases are shared with TRBD1. The CDR3 is made up of 14 amino acids. Germline CDR1 MDHEN, CDR2 SYDVKM. J gave up 11 bases and V 6 bases, and 8 bases lay outside the gene matches. The CDR3 spells CASRSGTGYPPLHF. The CDR3, as DNA: TGTGCCAGCAGGTCCGGGACAGGGTATCCACCCCTCCACTTT. The full variable domain, completed using reference TRBV28 and TRBJ1-6, is DVKVTQSSRYLVKRTGEKVFLECVQDMDHENMFWYRQDPGLGLRLIYFSYDVKMKEKGDIPEGYSVSREKKERFSLILESASTNQTSMYLCASRSGTGYPPLHFGNGTRLTVT.

This chain uses TRBV2 with TRBJ1-5; 8 bases line up with TRBD1. Per the germline V gene, CDR1 is SNHLY and CDR2 is FYNNEI. The CDR3 loop spans 15 amino acids. J lost 7 bases, V lost 6 bases, and 11 bases had no gene match. CDR3 DNA sequence: TGTGCCAGCAGAGAGCAGGGGGCCCCTGGGCAGCCCCAGCATTTT. As protein: CASREQGAPGQPQHF.